These 14 T cell receptor beta chains came from one sample sequenced in a study of cytomegalovirus exposure and HLA in healthy donors. Primers: 60 Vbeta forward and 13 Jbeta reverse. Sequencing was performed with immunoSEQ multiplex PCR; in TCRdb, only in-frame clones are kept and a portion is missing. The profile covers 100,000 to 150,000 clones, with approximately 85% appearing a single time and more than 1.5% taken by the ten largest. Sequencing was performed on PBMCs. The receptors were gathered from a boy younger than 18 in good health and CMV-seronegative.

In this sample, this clone turned up once. This sequence joins TRBV7-3 and TRBJ2-1; D not resolved. Trimming pared 3 bases from V and 4 bases from J, leaving 10 bases between. The CDR3 runs to 14 residues. The V gene's germline CDR1 is SGHTA and CDR2 FQGTGA. The CDR3 bases are TGTGCCAGCAGCTTTACGGCGGATTACAATGAGCAGTTCTTC. Translation: CASSFTADYNEQFF.

J is TRBJ1-5 and V is TRBV5-5, with TRBD1 matching 7 bases. The CDR3 length is 14 residues. In germline, CDR1 is SGHKS, CDR2 YYEKEE (reference sequence). Trimming took 2 bases from V and 4 from J; bases not matched to a gene: 3. CDR3 residues: CASSLRTGNQPQHF. The DNA of the CDR3 is TGTGCCAGCAGCTTACGGACAGGAAATCAGCCCCAGCATTTT.

The genes are TRBV27 and TRBJ1-2; D might be TRBD1 (5 bases). The CDR3 has 18 amino acids. V was pared by 4 bases and J by 4 bases, with 25 bases between. Germline lookup yields CDR1 MNHEY and CDR2 SMNVEV (reference sequence). CDR3 region: CASSSTLGGTPTAYGYTF. CDR3 DNA: TGTGCCAGCAGTTCGACCCTCGGGGGAACACCTACGGCCTATGGCTACACCTTC.

V usage is TRBV7-3 and J usage is TRBJ2-2; possibly TRBD2 for D (6 bases). Germline CDR1 is SGHTA and CDR2 is FQGTGA. CDR3 size: 14 residues. CDR3 sequence (DNA): TGTGCAACTAGGGCGGGGCCGAACACCGGGGAGCTGTTTTTT. Protein sequence: CATRAGPNTGELFF. The variable domain in full, with the rest retrieved from reference TRBV7-3 and TRBJ2-2, is GAGVSQTPSNKVTEKGKYVELRCDPISGHTALYWYRQSLGQGPEFLIYFQGTGAADDSGLPNDRFFAVRPEGSVSTLKIQRTERGDSAVYLCATRAGPNTGELFFGEGSRLTVL.

The V gene is TRBV7-9, the J gene TRBJ2-1, with D maybe TRBD2 (6 bases). Per the germline V gene, CDR1 is SEHNR and CDR2 is FQNEAQ (reference sequence). This CDR3 comprises 18 residues. Deletions cut 1 base from V and 2 bases from J, with 18 bases between. The CDR3 nucleotides read TGTGCCAGCAGCTTAGTCGCGTCGGGGGTTCCCCCCTACAATGAGCAGTTCTTC. This gives the protein CASSLVASGVPPYNEQFF.

V is TRBV7-3 and J is TRBJ2-7; D unclear. This CDR3 spans 13 amino acids. Germline-derived CDR1 and CDR2 are SGHTA and FQGTGA. Trimming left V 2 bases short and J 7 bases short, with 12 bases between. The CDR3, as DNA: TGTGCCAGCAGCTTATCTAGTGAAGGTGAGCAGTACTTC. This codes for CASSLSSEGEQYF.

This chain links TRBV5-1 with TRBJ1-2, with TRBD1 as a possible D gene (6 bases). Germline values: CDR1 SGHRS, CDR2 YFSETQ. The V and J ends lost 4 bases and 7 bases respectively, with 20 bases between them. This CDR3 has 15 amino acids. This CDR3 is CASSPLHRVESGYTF. CDR3 bases: TGCGCCAGCAGCCCCCTACACAGGGTTGAGAGTGGCTACACCTTC.

This rearrangement joins TRBV4-3 to TRBJ1-2; maybe TRBD1 (5 bases). The V end lost 0 bases, the J end lost 7 bases, and 15 bases lay between the germline ends. The CDR3 consists of 15 residues. Germline V gene data show CDR1 as LGHNA and CDR2 as YSLEER. CDR3 in DNA: TGCGCCAGCAGCCAAGATAAAGGGGTAGTAGGTGGCTACACCTTC. Its translation is CASSQDKGVVGGYTF.

V and J are TRBV4-1 and TRBJ2-5, with a weak D call TRBD1 (6 bases). The CDR3 totals 15 residues. V dropped 0 bases and J dropped 3 bases, with 11 bases sitting between them. Germline assignment: CDR1 MGHRA and CDR2 YSYEKL. Here the CDR3 DNA reads TGCGCCAGCAGCCAAGACCCAGGGGACGAAGAGACCCAGTACTTC. Its protein product is CASSQDPGDEETQYF.

The CDR3 DNA sequence: TGTGCCAGCAGTGTCCACCGACTAGCGGGGGGGCCCTACAATGAGCAGTTCTTC. It is translated as CASSVHRLAGGPYNEQFF. The chain combines TRBV27 with TRBJ2-1; 14 bases fit TRBD2. Per germline, CDR1 MNHEY and CDR2 SMNVEV (reference sequence). Unmatched junction bases numbered 8, after V lost 5 bases and J lost 2 bases. The length of the CDR3 is 18 residues.

V is TRBV30 and J is TRBJ2-7; TRBD2 is a possible D gene (5 bases). The length of the CDR3 is 14 residues. V was pared by 1 base and J by 3 bases, with 13 bases between. Germline V gene lookup returns CDR1 GTSNPN and CDR2 SVGIG (reference sequence). The CDR3 loop is CAWSGALGGYEQYF. The DNA for the CDR3 is TGTGCCTGGAGTGGGGCCTTAGGAGGCTACGAGCAGTACTTC. The full variable domain, rest sourced from reference TRBV30 and TRBJ2-7, is SQTIHQWPATLVQPVGSPLSLECTVEGTSNPNLYWYRQAAGRGLQLLFYSVGIGQISSEVPQNLSASRPQDRQFILSSKKLLLSDSGFYLCAWSGALGGYEQYFGPGTRLTVT.

This chain's CDR3 is CASRRSANTGELFF. As DNA, the CDR3 is TGTGCCAGCCGCCGCTCGGCGAACACCGGGGAGCTGTTTTTT. The gene calls are TRBV2 and TRBJ2-2; D gene uncertain. The CDR3 has 14 residues. Germline CDR1 is SNHLY and CDR2 is FYNNEI. V was pared by 8 bases and J by 0 bases, with 10 bases between.

V and J are TRBV6-1 and TRBJ2-3; the D gene is possibly TRBD1 (6 bases). Germline lookup yields CDR1 MNHNS and CDR2 SASEGT. Trimming removed 2 bases from V and 3 bases from J, with 9 bases in between. This CDR3 comprises 14 residues. The CDR3 coding sequence is TGTGCCAGCAGTGAACCAGGGGCTACAGATACGCAGTATTTT. Protein: CASSEPGATDTQYF.

V usage is TRBV5-4 and J usage is TRBJ2-3, with a weak D call TRBD1 (6 bases). The CDR3 loop spans 15 amino acids. Germline V CDR1 and CDR2: SGHNT, YYREEE (reference sequence). V lost 3 bases, J lost 2 bases, and 13 bases lay in between. In nucleotides, the CDR3 is TGTGCCAGCAGCTCGGACAGACCATTCACAGATACGCAGTATTTT. Translating it yields CASSSDRPFTDTQYF.